This T cell receptor beta chain was identified during a study of T-cell reconstitution after alpha-beta-depleted transplantation in children. Overall study results and limits: Expanded graft clones, several hundred of them, were reportedly the source of alpha-beta T cells about two months after transplant. Newly produced T cells mostly provided counts and TCRbeta diversity after one year, as hyperexpanded clones declined. Diversity of TCRbeta at day 60 was high in some patients, arising from surviving recipient T cells and thymic progenitors.

As to this clonotype: The antigen is unknown.

Unique molecular identifiers featured in how the TCRbeta library was prepared. MiXCR, run by TCRdb on the PCR reads, gives a single entry per CDR3 protein. This sample has about 100,000 distinct CDR3 sequences, with roughly 7.6% found just once. This CDR3 contains 13 residues. From germline, CDR1 is MNHNY and CDR2 SVGAGI (reference sequence). The V and J ends lost 0 bases and 7 bases respectively, with 7 bases between them. This chain links TRBV6-6 with TRBJ2-1; D is uncertain. Sequencing was performed on PBMCs, taken before TCRalphabeta/CD19-depleted stem cell transplant. The TCR sequence derives from a boy aged 2 to 9 with acute lymphoblastic leukemia, due to receive a stem cell transplant. CDR3 residues: CASSYSKSNEQFF. In DNA, the CDR3 is TGTGCCAGCAGTTACTCGAAATCAAATGAGCAGTTCTTC.